This T cell receptor (beta chain) was identified during a study of blood T cell repertoires in COVID-19. Study-level background: Both acute and convalescent COVID-19 samples were obtained from the United States, Italy and Spain.

The CDR3 loop spans 15 amino acids. V was clipped by 1 base and J by 1 base; unmatched bases: 5. The germline CDR1 and CDR2 sequences are GTSNPN and SVGIG (reference sequence). Authors' data handling: Nucleated cell counts were estimated from reference gene primer amplification. The repertoire was sequenced with immunoSEQ multiplex PCR; TCRdb's copy has only in-frame clones and lacks some. The DNA was the basis for D and trimming; V, J and clone size are from that table. This table has about 150,000 clones, about 90% appearing once. This chain uses TRBV30 with TRBJ2-7, with TRBD2 identical over 9 bases. Sequencing input: peripheral blood. The origin of this receptor is a man older than 75 with acute or convalescent COVID-19. This chain's CDR3 is CAWSGVAGVSYEQYF. In nucleotides, the CDR3 is TGTGCCTGGAGTGGGGTAGCGGGAGTATCCTACGAGCAGTACTTC.